This TCR beta chain comes out of a study of human T cells and chemical hapten exposure (dated by TCRdb to 2020 to 2023). Looking at the study overall: For sensitization, 2% DPC in acetone was applied to a roughly 2 cm by roughly 2 cm area of upper inner arm skin. Blood samples were taken from patients before sensitization (week 0) and at 2, 6 and about 24 weeks after DPC sensitization. Libraries were pooled for sequencing, and per-sample TCR yields varied mainly because of small differences in library volumes within the pool. Weekly therapeutic DPC doses were additionally applied to the scalp of patients throughout the roughly 24-week study period. Blood for TCR sequencing was provided by twenty-nine alopecia patients at one to four time points (pre-sensitization, 2, 6 and 24 weeks). The mostly female patient cohort included alopecia areata with under or over 50% scalp involvement, alopecia totalis and alopecia universalis. In alopecia patients, the study followed how the peripheral blood TCR repertoire changed in vivo over primary and secondary sensitization to diphenylcyclopropenone (DPC), a hapten. Patch tests used Finn chambers with 0.01% DPC on the upper back, scored after 6 days by International Contact Dermatitis Research Group standards.

This clonotype was counted between two and nine times. It has no known antigen specificity. Nothing much larger sits one base from this clone, and base qualities are not available. The sample's time point label is to be understood as: patch test 3, about 24 weeks after DPC sensitization. This sample's treatment or condition label indicates: therapeutic diphenylcyclopropenone sensitization with weekly scalp DPC. At every patch-test visit, the blood draw took place before the patch test was put on. Eligible patients were aged 18 to 70, diagnosed with alopecia, deemed suitable for DPC therapy, and excluded if pregnant. Unfractionated whole blood was collected in Tempus Blood RNA tubes, and total RNA was extracted from that blood. Libraries came from RACE. Instrument used: NextSeq 500. During library preparation, unique molecular identifiers were attached to individual cDNA molecules so that TCRs could be counted quantitatively and reproducibly. For every blood RNA sample, sequencing covered both the TCR alpha and TCR beta chains. The original methods were these. A median of around 100,000 TCRs per sample was observed, with a range of 23,224 to 690,600. The Decombinator software suite was used to annotate the V, J and CDR3 of the TCR reads. To make PS versus PT1 abundance plots, every sample was subsampled to the same number of TCRs (28,000). Expanded TCRs were defined as absent before sensitization and observed at least eight times at the 2-week time point. TCRdb took the public reads, trimmed them with fastp at Q25, ran MiXCR for clone calling and kept in-frame beta chains. Each entry merges the rows of one CDR3 protein and shows their most common DNA and genes. TCRdb assigned the V and J calls; the authors' analysis was not used. The table for this sample lists 95,000 to 150,000 distinct CDR3 sequences; 11% of them were counted only once. 2% to 2.5% of the sample is taken by the ten largest.

Points the paper makes about the study in general: DPC sensitization did not change how many TCRs were above 1 in 1000 frequency, and no evidence was found of alterations in global repertoire structure. Compared with pre-sensitization or healthy control sets, expanded TCRs formed significantly more large CDR3 similarity clusters, which is consistent with antigen-driven responses. Because every patient had alopecia, a presumed autoimmune disease, the patients' immune response might differ from that of healthy individuals. Patch test score correlated positively with the number of PT1 expanded TCRs, reaching significance at thresholds 8, 16 and 32 but not at 4. Repeated subsampling changed both the strength of the expansion versus patch-test correlation and the threshold at which that correlation became significant.

This material consisted of whole blood, taken in connection with sensitization to the hapten diphenylcyclopropenone (DPC). This sequence originates from a woman aged 50 to 60 with alopecia areata. Some clones in this sample may be carry-over from other donors' samples.

CDR3 reads: CASRTGQGANSPLHF. The nucleotides are TGCGCCAGCAGAACCGGACAGGGGGCTAACTCACCCCTCCACTTT. In this chain, TRBV5-1 is recombined with TRBJ1-6; 11 middle bases align to TRBD1. V has 5 bases trimmed and J has 10 bases trimmed; junction bases matching no gene number 8. The germline V gene encodes CDR1 SGHRS and CDR2 YFSETQ. The CDR3 sequence holds 15 residues, the cysteine and phenylalanine included. Of all the DNA, just the CDR3 is kept, 45 bases in frame from base 1.